This TCR beta chain was found in a study of cytomegalovirus exposure and HLA in healthy donors (dated by TCRdb to about 2017). As for the study more broadly: According to an earlier analysis of 450 to 650 of the donors, 150 million to 200 million T cells yielded approximately 120 million unique TCR beta sequences and about 300 Gb of sequence data. An early release covering around 630 HLA-typed donors comprised about 300 gigabases of sequencing data and 65 million to 100 million unique TCR sequences. The genetic ancestry cluster associated with self-reported Caucasian donors included 81% of the roughly 400 genotyped donors. The aim of the study was to test whether cataloging public T cell receptors could identify signatures of past pathogen exposure. The study used immunosequencing to profile the T cell repertoires of more than 650 subjects and linked those repertoires to cytomegalovirus serostatus. In addition to the first cohort of hundreds of subjects, a separate validation cohort of approximately 130 different subjects was used. To predict cytomegalovirus infection status, the study brought together high-throughput TCR immunosequencing, statistical association of individual TCRs with disease status, and machine learning. A later analysis re-examined previously published TCR beta repertoires from more than 600 donors and added high-resolution HLA genotyping to investigate patterns of TCR occurrence. Rather than using new phenotypic data, the later analysis identified candidate immune exposures from TCR beta sequences and from how often those sequences occurred across donors. An earlier analysis of around 640 of the donors used high-throughput TCR beta sequencing to judge whether each TCR beta V gene segment behaved as functional or pseudogenic. Alongside the repertoire data, information on donor age, sex, ethnicity and CMV serostatus was compiled. In a later genetic analysis, genome-wide SNP genotypes for about three fifths of the roughly 670 donors were used, and that subset was treated as a discovery cohort. All discovery cohort repertoires had been generated on a single sequencing platform. HLA typing covered class I and class II loci at four-digit resolution. Typing coverage varied by locus: roughly 620-640 donors for A, B, C, DRB1 and DQB1; 500 to 550 for DQA1; approximately 570 for DPA1; approximately 450 for DPB1. Roughly 5 DR-DQ haplotypes were treated as single units for association and clustering because of strong linkage in the cohort. Across some 400 genotyped donors of the cohort, an average of about 200,000 unique TCR beta nucleotide sequences per donor were sequenced, and approximately 17% of those sequences were non-productive. The study at large found these results: This cohort had only TCR beta chains sequenced, and the lack of alpha or paired-chain data limited which features could be detected. An earlier analysis of approximately 540 of the donors showed that most TCR beta V segments appeared in productive rearrangements either about 87% or about 30% of the time, which broadly matched IMGT annotations. Roughly uniform sequencing depth across donors was assumed in presence/absence analyses, although this assumption may not hold. Because counts were too low, some 17 rarely observed V segments, including chromosome 9 orphons, were excluded from the earlier analysis of around 590 of the donors. Some IMGT-functional V segments, including TRBV6-2 and TRBV6-3, could not be distinguished by the 87-base-pair reads and were therefore excluded. A further reported finding was that TCR beta sequences accurately predicted the HLA-A and HLA-B alleles for most subjects in the first cohort. A cluster of highly shared sequence variants was judged likely to represent a technical artifact of the sequencing pipeline. A later genetic analysis reported fewer N-insertions in productive TCRs among donors in an Asian-associated ancestry cluster than the roughly 720-donor mean. In a later analysis, TCR association rates were found to vary across HLA loci, with the most associated TCRs seen for DRB1 alleles and the fewest for HLA-C alleles. Correlated functional status among segregating V segments might reflect linkage disequilibrium, but an unknown experimental factor could not be ruled out. The only immune exposure information available for the cohort was CMV serostatus. Several of the top co-occurrence clusters appeared to be linked to parvovirus B19, influenza, CMV and Epstein-Barr virus, according to a later analysis. In a later analysis, most CMV-associated TCR beta chains were found to appear HLA-restricted, with HLA associations seemingly driven largely by CMV exposure. In a later analysis, HLA-associated TCR beta chains were found to be more clonally expanded and to have lower generation probabilities than equally common non-associated chains. Strong co-occurrence of HLA alleles, especially DR and DQ, made assigning TCR associations to individual alleles difficult. Because some donors lacked HLA typing at each locus, the association tests relied only on the typed subset. A later genetic analysis associated a missense DCLRE1C variant with V-gene and J-gene trimming of TCR beta chains, and an independent cohort replicated the association. Cytomegalovirus status was reported to be diagnosed by the classifier with high specificity and sensitivity in both the original and validation cohorts. The study listed 150 to 200 TCR beta chains as associated with cytomegalovirus. It was suggested by the authors that the approach could potentially be generalized to other disease states and immunological phenotypes. While some public TCRs were present in many individuals, most TCR sequences turned up only very rarely across donors. Specific HLA alleles were associated with 16,951 TCR beta sequences at a false discovery rate of 0.05 in a later analysis. In vitro tests confirmed that a few of the cytomegalovirus-associated TCR beta chains recognize cytomegalovirus antigens.

The CDR3 has 15 amino acids, counting the end cysteine and phenylalanine. Only CDR3 DNA is held: 45 bases, read in frame from base 1. Trimmed from V: 3 bases; trimmed from J: 5 bases; junction bases lacking a gene match: 9. For CDR1 and CDR2, the germline V gene lists SGDLS and YYNGEE. In total, more than 500 healthy bone marrow donors made up the cohort. At the time of sampling, every cohort member was nominally healthy, though immune exposures that went unrecorded were likely present. The donor was CMV seropositive and belonged to the group of over 250 seropositive cohort members. A peripheral blood sample was collected from each donor, and TCR beta sequencing was performed on peripheral blood mononuclear cells. The Qiagen DNeasy Blood Extraction Kit was used to extract genomic DNA from the blood cell samples. Libraries were built with the immunoSEQ multiplex PCR assay. For the multiplex PCR, a mixture combining 60 forward primers for TCR Vbeta segments and 13 reverse primers for TCR Jbeta segments was used. The CDR3 region of rearranged TCR beta genes was amplified from genomic DNA by a multiplex PCR assay. On the Illumina HiSeq System, the amplified TCR beta libraries were sequenced as 87-base-pair reads. The study's processing was this. In a later analysis, 70 million to 95 million unique TCR beta chains were counted across the 650 to 750 repertoires, and roughly 11 million of these chains were shared by at least two donors. Raw reads were error-corrected and collapsed into unique sequences with a nearest-neighbor algorithm that merged closely related sequences to remove PCR and sequencing errors. V, D and J gene segments were assigned by aligning CDR3 sequences to IMGT reference sequences. Each retained sequence needed at least a six-nucleotide match to both a V gene segment and a J gene segment. A rearrangement was called productive if the CDR3 had no stop codons and remained in frame with V and J, and every other rearrangement was called non-productive. CDR3 was defined according to IMGT convention as the region running from the second conserved V-encoded cysteine to the conserved J-encoded phenylalanine. Sequences without an unambiguous match to a single V gene segment were excluded from the earlier analysis of 500 to 700 of the donors. In an earlier analysis of approximately 610 of the donors, V segments were called functional above 56.7% productive rearrangements and were called segregating when the between-donor standard deviation exceeded 5%. A statistical classification framework was developed to diagnose cytomegalovirus status using the catalog of TCR beta chain sequences. V and J gene assignment, in a later analysis, came from comparing TCR nucleotide sequences with IMGT/GENE-DB human TR gene sequences. The TCRdist pipeline was used in a later analysis to assign CDR3 sequences and most-parsimonious VDJ recombination scenarios. In a later analysis, each TCR beta chain was defined by its CDR3 amino acid sequence together with its V-gene family, and reads without a unique V-gene family were excluded. To address suspected cross-contamination and a sequencing artifact, a later analysis removed a few hundred highly shared, low-generation-probability nucleotide sequences. For each public chain, a later analysis derived a clonal expansion index from normalized ranks of inferred template counts within each repertoire. In a later analysis, generation probabilities were computed using a VDJ recombination model fitted to out-of-frame rearrangements, and the results were checked against IGoR. A later analysis scored TCR-TCR, TCR-HLA and TCR-CMV co-occurrence with hypergeometric tests, applying a repertoire-size bias correction to TCR pairs. To estimate false discovery rates, a later analysis permuted the HLA or CMV assignments 20 times. A later analysis grouped co-occurring TCRs with DBSCAN, adding TCRdist sequence similarity when clustering within HLA-allele-positive subsets. Co-occurrence clustering excluded repertoires with fewer than 30,000 or more than 120,000 public chains, plus five with anomalous nucleotide sharing. Drawn from immuneACCESS, this table holds only the in-frame rearrangements with V and J called that TCRdb kept. Clones are partly lost; checked studies trace under half to an unresolved V gene and leave the rest unexplained. V, J and clone size are taken as reported in that table, and D and trimming were inferred from the DNA itself. The sample table records approximately 150,000 clones; 84% of these occur just once. The ten largest account for under 5% of the sample.

This clone was picked up a small number of times. It has no known antigen specificity. No base-level quality is on record; no much larger clone is a single base apart. Sequencing was carried out using PBMCs. The rearranged chain carries TRBV9 and TRBJ2-5; the junction holds 8 bases that match TRBD1. The sequence derives from a girl aged 10-17 years in good health and CMV-seropositive. The DNA reads TGTGCCAGCAGCGCTGACAGGGGTTTCTGGGAGACCCAGTACTTC. This gives the protein CASSADRGFWETQYF.